Listed below are T cell receptor beta chains from one sample, sequenced in a study of T-cell memory formation after mild COVID-19. TCRdb re-called the 5' RACE reads through MiXCR, storing one row per CDR3 protein. The data show approximately 170,000 distinct CDR3 sequences, 10% to 15% seen once. The sample was PBMCs or a T cell subset sorted from them (not recorded which). These receptors were collected from a young man who had mild COVID-19 (a few samples of this study predate the infection). Cell type and time point are not known. The CDR3 runs from the conserved cysteine through the conserved F or W. Each record gives: D gene, J gene, clone size, CDR3 length, V gene, CDR3 protein, CDR3 DNA. A D gene is named only where the DNA matches it firmly. A row's size may be missing; if present it is once, few, many or a size class.

D: -; J: TRBJ1-2; size: -; length: 12; V: TRBV7-9; CDR3: CASSLEFYGYTF; DNA: TGTGCCAGCAGCTTAGAATTCTATGGCTACACCTTC
D: -; J: TRBJ1-6; size: few; length: 14; V: TRBV15; CDR3: CATSPGTLGSPLHF; DNA: TGTGCCACCAGTCCCGGGACCTTGGGTTCACCCCTCCACTTT
D: TRBD1; J: TRBJ2-1; size: few; length: 16; V: TRBV6-2/TRBV6-3; CDR3: CASSYGGQGGKDEQFF; DNA: TGTGCCAGCAGTTACGGAGGACAGGGTGGAAAGGATGAGCAGTTCTTC
D: TRBD2; J: TRBJ2-1; size: few; length: 19; V: TRBV18; CDR3: CASSRPGTSGRSSYNEQFF; DNA: TGTGCCAGCTCACGACCGGGGACTAGCGGGAGGAGCTCCTACAATGAGCAGTTCTTC
D: -; J: TRBJ2-1; size: -; length: 15; V: TRBV6-2/TRBV6-3; CDR3: CASSYLSRGLNEQFF; DNA: TGTGCCAGCAGTTATCTCTCTCGGGGGCTCAATGAGCAGTTCTTC
D: -; J: TRBJ1-1; size: -; length: 14; V: TRBV7-3; CDR3: CASSSQGRHTEAFF; DNA: TGTGCCAGCAGCTCTCAGGGAAGACACACTGAAGCTTTCTTT
D: -; J: TRBJ1-1; size: -; length: 19; V: TRBV5-1; CDR3: CARSMDGPGRKDGNTEAFF; DNA: TGCGCCAGAAGCATGGACGGACCGGGACGTAAAGATGGGAACACTGAAGCTTTCTTT
D: -; J: TRBJ1-1; size: -; length: 14; V: TRBV5-1; CDR3: CASSLRSGGTEAFF; DNA: TGCGCCAGCAGCTTGAGGTCCGGGGGAACTGAAGCTTTCTTT
D: TRBD1; J: TRBJ1-4; size: few; length: 15; V: TRBV28; CDR3: CASRSQGGTNEKLFF; DNA: TGTGCCAGCAGATCACAGGGGGGAACTAATGAAAAACTGTTTTTT
D: TRBD1; J: TRBJ1-4; size: many; length: 14; V: TRBV7-9; CDR3: CASSLGTGPEKLFF; DNA: TGTGCCAGCAGCTTGGGGACAGGACCTGAAAAACTGTTTTTT
D: TRBD2; J: TRBJ2-3; size: -; length: 22; V: TRBV5-1; CDR3: CASSLRPLTLLAELPSTDTQYF; DNA: TGCGCCAGCAGCTTGCGCCCACTCACCCTACTAGCGGAACTCCCTAGCACAGATACGCAGTATTTT
D: -; J: TRBJ1-2; size: once; length: 14; V: TRBV10-3; CDR3: CAISESRGRDGYTF; DNA: TGTGCCATCAGTGAGTCGAGGGGGAGGGATGGCTACACCTTC
D: -; J: TRBJ2-1; size: -; length: 15; V: TRBV24-1; CDR3: CATGGGQDSYNEQFF; DNA: TGTGCCACCGGGGGGGGGCAGGACTCCTACAATGAGCAGTTCTTC
D: -; J: TRBJ2-5; size: few; length: 12; V: TRBV20-1; CDR3: CSAAGSGETQYF; DNA: TGCAGTGCTGCCGGGAGCGGGGAGACCCAGTACTTC
D: -; J: TRBJ1-2; size: few; length: 12; V: TRBV28; CDR3: CASSLAVYGYTF; DNA: TGTGCCAGCAGTTTAGCCGTCTATGGCTACACCTTC
D: -; J: TRBJ1-1; size: -; length: 15; V: TRBV7-3; CDR3: CASSPGRGMNTEAFF; DNA: TGTGCCAGCAGCCCCGGACGGGGGATGAACACTGAAGCTTTCTTT
D: TRBD1; J: TRBJ1-1; size: -; length: 14; V: TRBV18; CDR3: CASSPRQGEREAFF; DNA: TGTGCCAGCTCACCGCGACAGGGGGAAAGAGAAGCTTTCTTT
D: -; J: TRBJ2-1; size: -; length: 9; V: TRBV23-1; CDR3: CASRYEQFF; DNA: TGCGCCAGCAGATATGAGCAGTTCTTC
D: -; J: TRBJ2-5; size: few; length: 13; V: TRBV6-2/TRBV6-3; CDR3: CASSPTSLETQYF; DNA: TGTGCCAGCAGCCCAACTAGTTTGGAGACCCAGTACTTC
D: TRBD1; J: TRBJ1-2; size: -; length: 13; V: TRBV7-9; CDR3: CASSAPGTADYTF; DNA: TGTGCCAGCAGCGCGCCCGGGACAGCGGACTACACCTTC
D: -; J: TRBJ1-5; size: once; length: 15; V: TRBV5-1; CDR3: CASSLLGASNQPQHF; DNA: TGCGCCAGCAGCTTGCTAGGGGCCAGCAATCAGCCCCAGCATTTT
D: -; J: TRBJ1-5; size: -; length: 16; V: TRBV20-1; CDR3: CSARGIALQGNQPQHF; DNA: TGCAGTGCTAGAGGGATTGCGCTCCAGGGCAATCAGCCCCAGCATTTT
D: TRBD2; J: TRBJ2-1; size: many; length: 16; V: TRBV7-9; CDR3: CASSRAPSGAFNEQFF; DNA: TGTGCCAGCAGCCGGGCCCCTAGCGGTGCCTTCAATGAGCAGTTCTTC
D: TRBD1; J: TRBJ1-1; size: few; length: 15; V: TRBV12-3/TRBV12-4; CDR3: CASSSPGGQWTEAFF; DNA: TGTGCCAGCAGTTCCCCAGGGGGGCAGTGGACTGAAGCTTTCTTT
D: TRBD1; J: TRBJ1-3; size: -; length: 15; V: TRBV12-3/TRBV12-4; CDR3: CASRRGTAERNTIYF; DNA: TGTGCCAGCAGGCGCGGGACAGCCGAACGAAACACCATATATTTT
D: -; J: TRBJ1-4; size: few; length: 16; V: TRBV7-2; CDR3: CASRRNTGATNEKLFF; DNA: TGTGCCAGCCGAAGGAACACGGGTGCAACTAATGAAAAACTGTTTTTT
D: -; J: TRBJ1-2; size: -; length: 15; V: TRBV20-1; CDR3: CSAALGILSNYGYTF; DNA: TGCAGTGCTGCCCTCGGAATCCTTTCTAACTATGGCTACACCTTC
D: -; J: TRBJ2-5; size: many; length: 12; V: TRBV11-2; CDR3: CASSRERETQYF; DNA: TGTGCCAGCAGCCGCGAACGGGAGACCCAGTACTTC
D: -; J: TRBJ1-2; size: -; length: 16; V: TRBV18; CDR3: CASSPTPEQGFYGYTF; DNA: TGTGCCAGCTCACCGACACCCGAACAGGGTTTCTATGGCTACACCTTC
D: -; J: TRBJ2-5; size: -; length: 14; V: TRBV5-1; CDR3: CASRGSNYAETQYF; DNA: TGCGCCAGCAGAGGTTCTAATTACGCAGAGACCCAGTACTTC
D: -; J: TRBJ2-2; size: -; length: 16; V: TRBV9; CDR3: CASSEQPFYRPGELFF; DNA: TGTGCCAGCAGTGAGCAGCCGTTTTACCGCCCCGGGGAGCTGTTTTTT
D: -; J: TRBJ1-1; size: few; length: 11; V: TRBV4-2; CDR3: CASSGTTEAFF; DNA: TGTGCCAGCAGCGGGACAACTGAAGCTTTCTTT
D: -; J: TRBJ2-1; size: many; length: 15; V: TRBV6-4; CDR3: CASSDEFSGYNEQFF; DNA: TGTGCCAGCAGTGACGAGTTTTCCGGTTACAATGAGCAGTTCTTC
D: -; J: TRBJ2-4; size: -; length: 13; V: TRBV23-1; CDR3: CASTFLPGNIQYF; DNA: TGCGCCAGCACCTTCCTTCCGGGAAACATTCAGTACTTC
D: -; J: TRBJ1-5; size: -; length: 14; V: TRBV20-1; CDR3: CSARINGGNQPQHF; DNA: TGCAGTGCCCGTATAAATGGGGGAAATCAGCCCCAGCATTTT
D: -; J: TRBJ2-7; size: few; length: 14; V: TRBV6-5; CDR3: CASSSTATTRKQYF; DNA: TGTGCCAGCAGTTCAACCGCGACCACTCGAAAGCAGTACTTC
D: -; J: TRBJ1-4; size: few; length: 14; V: TRBV4-3; CDR3: CASRRAATNEKLFF; DNA: TGCGCCAGCAGACGGGCGGCAACTAATGAAAAACTGTTTTTT
D: -; J: TRBJ2-5; size: few; length: 14; V: TRBV5-6; CDR3: CASSRGEGRGTQYF; DNA: TGTGCCAGCAGCCGTGGTGAGGGCCGGGGGACCCAGTACTTC
D: -; J: TRBJ1-2; size: -; length: 12; V: TRBV28; CDR3: CASSLGTWRYTF; DNA: TGTGCCAGCAGTTTAGGGACATGGCGCTACACCTTC
D: -; J: TRBJ1-4; size: -; length: 12; V: TRBV7-9; CDR3: CASSPGGEKLFF; DNA: TGTGCCAGCAGCCCTGGGGGAGAAAAACTGTTTTTT
D: TRBD1; J: TRBJ1-5; size: once; length: 16; V: TRBV24-1; CDR3: CATSDSDRGRGQPQHF; DNA: TGTGCCACCAGTGATTCGGACAGGGGGCGAGGACAGCCCCAGCATTTT
D: TRBD1; J: TRBJ1-1; size: -; length: 13; V: TRBV20-1; CDR3: CSARSQGATEAFF; DNA: TGCAGTGCTAGAAGCCAGGGGGCCACTGAAGCTTTCTTT
D: -; J: TRBJ1-1; size: many; length: 15; V: TRBV6-5; CDR3: CASSYRGGGGTEAFF; DNA: TGTGCCAGCAGTTACCGCGGGGGGGGTGGCACTGAAGCTTTCTTT
D: -; J: TRBJ2-1; size: -; length: 13; V: TRBV29-1; CDR3: CSVEQGGNYEQFF; DNA: TGCAGCGTTGAGCAGGGTGGGAATTATGAGCAGTTCTTC
D: -; J: TRBJ2-2; size: few; length: 16; V: TRBV6-6; CDR3: CASIIRRGGDTGELFF; DNA: TGTGCCAGCATCATCCGGCGAGGAGGGGACACCGGGGAGCTGTTTTTT
D: -; J: TRBJ1-1; size: few; length: 13; V: TRBV7-2; CDR3: CASSLQTLTEAFF; DNA: TGTGCCAGCAGCTTACAGACCCTCACTGAAGCTTTCTTT
D: -; J: TRBJ1-6; size: -; length: 17; V: TRBV18; CDR3: CASSPQGPGLNNSPLHF; DNA: TGTGCCAGCTCACCACAGGGGCCGGGACTAAATAATTCACCCCTCCACTTT
D: TRBD1; J: TRBJ1-5; size: few; length: 17; V: TRBV2; CDR3: CASSGGTGTGTTEPQHF; DNA: TGTGCCAGCAGCGGAGGAACCGGGACAGGGACGACTGAGCCCCAGCATTTT
D: TRBD2; J: TRBJ2-5; size: few; length: 18; V: TRBV6-5; CDR3: CASSLGSGGPKYQETQYF; DNA: TGTGCCAGCAGCCTAGGAAGCGGGGGGCCCAAGTACCAAGAGACCCAGTACTTC
D: -; J: TRBJ1-1; size: -; length: 13; V: TRBV2; CDR3: CASNGEGNTEAFF; DNA: TGTGCCAGCAACGGAGAGGGGAACACTGAAGCTTTCTTT
D: TRBD1; J: TRBJ2-3; size: -; length: 15; V: TRBV7-2; CDR3: CASSFWTGMADTQYF; DNA: TGTGCCAGCAGCTTCTGGACAGGGATGGCAGATACGCAGTATTTT
D: TRBD2; J: TRBJ2-5; size: -; length: 18; V: TRBV11-2; CDR3: CASSPGMLAGGLGETQYF; DNA: TGTGCCAGCAGCCCCGGGATGCTAGCGGGGGGGTTAGGAGAGACCCAGTACTTC
D: -; J: TRBJ1-1; size: few; length: 16; V: TRBV7-9; CDR3: CASSLEGGRRNTEAFF; DNA: TGTGCCAGCAGCTTAGAAGGAGGTCGCAGGAACACTGAAGCTTTCTTT
D: TRBD1; J: TRBJ1-1; size: -; length: 15; V: TRBV5-1; CDR3: CASKVGQGRFTEAFF; DNA: TGCGCCAGCAAAGTGGGACAGGGGCGTTTCACTGAAGCTTTCTTT
D: -; J: TRBJ1-1; size: -; length: 15; V: TRBV7-9; CDR3: CASSLVPNRNTEAFF; DNA: TGTGCCAGCAGCTTAGTTCCCAACAGGAATACTGAAGCTTTCTTT